The 2 T cell receptor beta chains below all came from one sample that was sequenced in a study of regulatory T cells in long-lasting Graves disease. Stated time point: persistent/refractory GD, antithyroid drugs over 5 years with positive TRAb. Extracted RNA from PBMCs served as the source of the TCR library. Arm-PCR of CDR3 regions and iRepertoire HTBI primers were the basis on which TCR beta libraries were built. TCRdb itself ran the multiplex PCR reads through MiXCR, one entry per CDR3 protein. Of a few hundred thousand distinct CDR3 sequences in the sample, roughly a quarter are singletons; the top ten hold about a quarter. Sequenced material: peripheral blood mononuclear cells (PBMCs), taken when the disease was refractory, from a patient treated with antithyroid drugs. The receptor set was obtained from a female donor with Graves disease.

The chain employs TRBV29-1 and TRBJ1-1; 9 bases align to TRBD1. Losses at the gene ends were 8 bases for V and 0 bases for J; bases not matched to a gene: 10. Germline V gives CDR1 SQVTM, CDR2 ANQGSEA. CDR3 length equals 15 residues. CDR3 region: CSPLGTGHMNTEAFF. The CDR3 bases are TGCAGCCCCCTGGGGACAGGGCACATGAACACTGAAGCTTTCTTT.

This clonotype occurred many times. The chain couples TRBV12-3 or TRBV12-4 to TRBJ2-5; D ambiguous. This CDR3 is built from 15 residues. V was cut by 7 bases and J by 5 bases, with 20 bases left in between. The CDR3 nucleotides are TGTGCCAGCACCTCAAGACTGAGCCCGTGGGAGACCCAGTACTTC. Amino acid sequence: CASTSRLSPWETQYF.